The rows below give T cell receptor beta chains drawn from one sample of a study of blood T cell repertoires in COVID-19. Only in-frame clones appear in the TCRdb table, and some are missing; sequencing was by immunoSEQ multiplex PCR. The sample includes 200,000 to 250,000 clones, less than 90% of them seen just once. The specimen was peripheral blood. These receptors were taken from an elderly woman with active or convalescent COVID-19. The CDR3 runs from the conserved cysteine through the conserved F or W. D genes are given only for firm matches. A clone size is listed for some rows: how often the clone was seen (once, few, many), or a class if it is expanded.

d_gene	j_gene	v_gene	abundance	CDR3aa	CDR3nt
TRBD2	TRBJ2-3	TRBV2	-	CASKSGGGTDTQYF	TGTGCCAGCAAGAGCGGGGGGGGGACAGATACGCAGTATTTT
-	TRBJ1-2	TRBV3-1/TRBV3-2	-	CASSQAANYGYTF	TGTGCCAGCAGCCAAGCAGCTAACTATGGCTACACCTTC
TRBD2	TRBJ2-3	TRBV20-1	-	CSASGWEGRLSTDTQYF	TGCAGTGCTAGTGGGTGGGAGGGCCGCCTTAGCACAGATACGCAGTATTTT
TRBD2	TRBJ2-1	TRBV9	-	CASSRELAGVGNEQFF	TGTGCCAGCAGCCGTGAACTAGCGGGAGTAGGCAATGAGCAGTTCTTC
-	TRBJ1-5	TRBV18	-	CASSPTNFQPQHF	TGTGCCAGCTCACCGACAAATTTCCAGCCCCAGCATTTT
-	TRBJ1-6	TRBV7-9	-	CASSSRAGGGSPLHF	TGTGCCAGCAGCTCTCGGGCTGGGGGAGGATCACCCCTCCACTTT
-	TRBJ2-2	TRBV9	-	CASSVVGGVTGELFF	TGTGCCAGCAGCGTAGTAGGCGGGGTAACCGGGGAGCTGTTTTTT
-	TRBJ2-7	TRBV12-3/TRBV12-4	-	CASSFLGRGQYF	TGTGCCAGCAGTTTCCTGGGCCGGGGGCAGTACTTC
TRBD1	TRBJ2-3	TRBV5-1	once	CASSSLTGNTDTQYF	TGCGCCAGCAGCTCATTGACAGGGAACACAGATACGCAGTATTTT
-	TRBJ1-5	TRBV3-1/TRBV3-2	once	CASSPGEGNQPQHF	TGTGCCAGCAGCCCAGGGGAAGGCAATCAGCCCCAGCATTTT
-	TRBJ1-1	TRBV6-6	-	CASSLLGGVTEAFF	TGTGCCAGCAGTCTTTTAGGGGGGGTGACTGAAGCTTTCTTT
TRBD2	TRBJ2-2	TRBV9	-	CASSVLAGGVTNTGELFF	TGTGCCAGCAGCGTACTAGCGGGAGGCGTTACTAACACCGGGGAGCTGTTTTTT
-	TRBJ1-2	TRBV10-3	once	CAITAGLGYGYTF	TGTGCCATCACGGCAGGGTTGGGCTATGGCTACACCTTC
TRBD2	TRBJ2-6	TRBV4-2	-	CASSQGGSGNGANVLTF	TGTGCCAGCAGCCAAGGAGGGAGCGGGAATGGGGCCAACGTCCTGACTTTC
-	TRBJ1-1	TRBV24-1	-	CATEGVLRNTEAFF	TGTGCCACCGAGGGAGTCCTACGGAACACTGAAGCTTTCTTT
-	TRBJ1-2	TRBV12-3/TRBV12-4	once	CASSSGTSADYTF	TGTGCCAGCAGTTCAGGCACCTCGGCAGACTACACCTTC
-	TRBJ1-1	TRBV3-1/TRBV3-2	-	CASSQEAGPHTEAFF	TGTGCCAGCAGCCAAGAGGCAGGGCCACACACTGAAGCTTTCTTT
-	TRBJ2-7	TRBV5-1	-	CASSPGDAYEQYF	TGCGCCAGCAGCCCGGGAGATGCCTACGAGCAGTACTTC
TRBD2	TRBJ2-3	TRBV11-3	-	CASSLGAGVEADTQYF	TGTGCCAGCAGCTTAGGGGCGGGGGTCGAGGCAGATACGCAGTATTTT
-	TRBJ1-2	TRBV27	-	CASSLSTTGGYTF	TGTGCCAGCAGTTTATCAACTACGGGTGGCTACACCTTC
-	TRBJ1-5	TRBV19	-	CASSSRVNQPQHF	TGTGCCAGTAGTTCCAGGGTCAATCAGCCCCAGCATTTT
-	TRBJ2-7	TRBV29-1	-	CSAGGSGFTHEQYF	TGCAGCGCTGGGGGTAGCGGTTTCACCCACGAGCAGTACTTC
TRBD1	TRBJ1-2	TRBV20-1	-	CSATDRGRPLYGYTF	TGCAGTGCTACTGACAGGGGGCGCCCCCTCTATGGCTACACCTTC
TRBD1	TRBJ1-4	TRBV4-1	few	CASSRLRDRVEKLFF	TGCGCCAGCAGCCGTCTTAGGGACAGGGTTGAAAAACTGTTTTTT
TRBD1	TRBJ1-3	TRBV5-4	many	CASSMGQTIMDTIYF	TGTGCCAGCAGTATGGGACAGACAATAATGGACACCATATATTTT
-	TRBJ1-2	TRBV5-1	-	CASSFDRFGYGYTF	TGCGCCAGCAGCTTCGACAGGTTTGGCTATGGCTACACCTTC
-	TRBJ2-2	TRBV7-8	-	CASSLGGGSTAGELFF	TGTGCCAGCAGCCTAGGGGGCGGGAGCACCGCCGGGGAGCTGTTTTTT
TRBD1	TRBJ2-7	TRBV11-3	-	CASSLEGRGLTYEQYF	TGTGCCAGCAGCTTAGAAGGCAGGGGGCTCACCTACGAGCAGTACTTC
-	TRBJ1-1	TRBV18	few	CASSEGDTEAFF	TGTGCCAGCTCAGAGGGAGACACTGAAGCTTTCTTT
-	TRBJ2-1	TRBV5-1	-	CASSFLPDSGLFF	TGCGCCAGCAGCTTTCTTCCCGACAGTGGGTTGTTCTTC
TRBD1	TRBJ2-7	TRBV6-5	few	CASRSPTGREYF	TGTGCCAGCAGATCTCCGACAGGGAGAGAGTACTTC
TRBD1	TRBJ2-5	TRBV7-8	-	CASSRGTALETQYF	TGTGCCAGCAGCCGAGGGACAGCCCTTGAGACCCAGTACTTC
TRBD2	TRBJ2-5	TRBV3-1/TRBV3-2	-	CASSQGLAGGKETQYF	TGTGCCAGCAGCCAAGGACTAGCGGGGGGTAAGGAGACCCAGTACTTC
TRBD2	TRBJ2-3	TRBV4-1	-	CASTSPSLAGVRADTQYF	TGCGCCAGCACCTCACCAAGTCTAGCGGGAGTGAGGGCGGATACGCAGTATTTT
-	TRBJ2-1	TRBV27	-	CATGLGNEQFF	TGTGCCACGGGTCTGGGTAATGAGCAGTTCTTC